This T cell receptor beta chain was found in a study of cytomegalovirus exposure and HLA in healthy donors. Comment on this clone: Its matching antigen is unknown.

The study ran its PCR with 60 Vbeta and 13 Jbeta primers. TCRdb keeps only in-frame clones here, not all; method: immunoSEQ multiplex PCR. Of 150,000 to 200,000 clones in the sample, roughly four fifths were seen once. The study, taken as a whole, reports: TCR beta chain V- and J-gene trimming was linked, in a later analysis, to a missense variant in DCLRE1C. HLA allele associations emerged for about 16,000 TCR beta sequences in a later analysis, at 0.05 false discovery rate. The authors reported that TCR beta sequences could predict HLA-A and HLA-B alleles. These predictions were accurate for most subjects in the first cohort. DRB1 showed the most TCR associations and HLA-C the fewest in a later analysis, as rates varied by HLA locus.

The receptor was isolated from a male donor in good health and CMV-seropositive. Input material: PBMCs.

Here the CDR3 reads CASRERDIGKQYF. In DNA, the CDR3 is TGTGCCAGTAGGGAGAGGGACATCGGTAAGCAGTACTTC. The J gene is TRBJ2-7, the V gene TRBV19, with D possibly being TRBD1 (6 bases). This CDR3 is built from 13 residues. V was pared by 6 bases and J by 8 bases, with 17 bases between. Germline CDR1 is LNHDA and CDR2 is SQIVND (reference sequence). Supplemented by reference TRBV19 and TRBJ2-7, the full variable domain reads DGGITQSPKYLFRKEGQNVTLSCEQNLNHDAMYWYRQDPGQGLRLIYYSQIVNDFQKGDIAEGYSVSREKKESFPLTVTSAQKNPTAFYLCASRERDIGKQYFGPGTRLTVT.